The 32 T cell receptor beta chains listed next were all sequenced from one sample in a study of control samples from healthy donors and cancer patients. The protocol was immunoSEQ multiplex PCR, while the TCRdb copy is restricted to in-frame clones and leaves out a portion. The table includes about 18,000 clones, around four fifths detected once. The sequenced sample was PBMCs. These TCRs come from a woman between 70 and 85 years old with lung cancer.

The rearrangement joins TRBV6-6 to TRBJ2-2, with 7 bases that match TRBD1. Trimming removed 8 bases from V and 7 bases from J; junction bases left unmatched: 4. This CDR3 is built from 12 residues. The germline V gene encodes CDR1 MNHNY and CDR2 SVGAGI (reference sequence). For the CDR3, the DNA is TGTGCCAGCGACAGGGCCGACGGGGAGCTGTTTTTT. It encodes CASDRADGELFF.

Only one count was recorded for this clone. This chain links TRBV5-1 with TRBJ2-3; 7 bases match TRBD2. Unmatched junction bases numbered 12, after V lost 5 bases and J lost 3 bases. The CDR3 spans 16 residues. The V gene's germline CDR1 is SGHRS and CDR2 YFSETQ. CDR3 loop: CASRSQGGPRTDTQYF. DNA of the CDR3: TGCGCCAGCAGGTCTCAGGGAGGGCCCCGTACAGATACGCAGTATTTT.

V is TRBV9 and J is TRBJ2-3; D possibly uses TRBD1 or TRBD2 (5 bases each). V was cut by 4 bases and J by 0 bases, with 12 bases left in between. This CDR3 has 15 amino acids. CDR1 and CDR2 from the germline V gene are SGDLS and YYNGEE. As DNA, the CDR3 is TGTGCCAGCAGCCTCGGGGCAGCTAGCACAGATACGCAGTATTTT. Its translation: CASSLGAASTDTQYF.

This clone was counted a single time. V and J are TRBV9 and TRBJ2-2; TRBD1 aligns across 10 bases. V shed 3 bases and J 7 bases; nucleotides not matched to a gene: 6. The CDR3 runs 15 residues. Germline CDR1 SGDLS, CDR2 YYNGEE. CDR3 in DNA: TGTGCCAGCAGCGCACGGACAGGGGGAGGCGGGGAGCTGTTTTTT. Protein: CASSARTGGGGELFF.

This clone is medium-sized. The CDR3 loop is CASSFGGPGNTIYF. The DNA of the CDR3 is TGTGCCAGCAGTTTTGGGGGGCCTGGAAACACCATATATTTT. This chain joins TRBV27 and TRBJ1-3; TRBD1 might be the D (6 bases). Trimming took off 3 bases at V and 2 bases at J, with 8 bases between the two ends. The CDR3 is made up of 14 amino acids. The germline CDR1 and CDR2 sequences are MNHEY and SMNVEV (reference sequence).

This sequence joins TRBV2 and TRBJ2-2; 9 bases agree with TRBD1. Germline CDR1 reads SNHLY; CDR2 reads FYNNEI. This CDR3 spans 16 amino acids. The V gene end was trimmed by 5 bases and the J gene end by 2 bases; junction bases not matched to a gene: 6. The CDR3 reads CASSLQGALNTGELFF. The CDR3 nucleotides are TGTGCCAGCAGTCTACAGGGGGCACTTAACACCGGGGAGCTGTTTTTT.

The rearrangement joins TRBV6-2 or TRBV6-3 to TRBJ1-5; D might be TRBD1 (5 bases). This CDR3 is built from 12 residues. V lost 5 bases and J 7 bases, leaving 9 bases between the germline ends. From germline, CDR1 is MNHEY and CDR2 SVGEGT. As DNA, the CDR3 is TGTGCCAGCAGTCCCAGGGAGCAGCCCCAGCATTTT. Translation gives CASSPREQPQHF.

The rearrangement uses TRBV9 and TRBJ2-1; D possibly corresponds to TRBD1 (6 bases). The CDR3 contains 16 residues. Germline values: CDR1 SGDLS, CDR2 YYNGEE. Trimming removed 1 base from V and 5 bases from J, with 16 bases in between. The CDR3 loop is CASSVSVGRGNNEQFF. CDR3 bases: TGTGCCAGCAGCGTATCTGTCGGCAGGGGCAACAATGAGCAGTTCTTC.

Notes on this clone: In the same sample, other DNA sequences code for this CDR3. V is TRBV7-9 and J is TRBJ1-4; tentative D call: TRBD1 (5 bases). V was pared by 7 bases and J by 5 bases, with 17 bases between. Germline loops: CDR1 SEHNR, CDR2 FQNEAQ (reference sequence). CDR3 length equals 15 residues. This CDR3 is CASMLGSTANEKLFF. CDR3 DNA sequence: TGTGCCAGCATGCTAGGTTCGACAGCCAATGAAAAACTGTTTTTT.

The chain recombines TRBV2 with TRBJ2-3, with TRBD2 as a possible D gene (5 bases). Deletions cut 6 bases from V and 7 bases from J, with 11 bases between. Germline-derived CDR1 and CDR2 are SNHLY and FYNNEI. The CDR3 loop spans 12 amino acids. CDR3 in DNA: TGTGCCAGCAGCCCCCCGGGGTATACGCAGTATTTT. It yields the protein CASSPPGYTQYF.

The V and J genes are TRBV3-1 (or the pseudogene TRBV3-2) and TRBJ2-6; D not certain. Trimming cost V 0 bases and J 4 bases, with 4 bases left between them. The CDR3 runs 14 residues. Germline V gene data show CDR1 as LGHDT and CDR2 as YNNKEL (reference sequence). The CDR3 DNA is TGTGCCAGCAGCCAAGAGGGAGGGGCCAACGTCCTGACTTTC. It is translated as CASSQEGGANVLTF.

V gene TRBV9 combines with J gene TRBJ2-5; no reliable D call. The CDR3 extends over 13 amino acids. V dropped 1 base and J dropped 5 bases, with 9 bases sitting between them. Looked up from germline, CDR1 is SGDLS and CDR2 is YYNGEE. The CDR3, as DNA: TGTGCCAGCAGCGTAAGATCCAGGGAGACCCAGTACTTC. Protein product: CASSVRSRETQYF.

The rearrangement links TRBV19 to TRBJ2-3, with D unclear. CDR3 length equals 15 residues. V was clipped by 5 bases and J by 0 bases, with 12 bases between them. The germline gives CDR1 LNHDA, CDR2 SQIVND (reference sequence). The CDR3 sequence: CASSSRTESTDTQYF. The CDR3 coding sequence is TGTGCCAGTAGTTCCCGGACGGAAAGCACAGATACGCAGTATTTT.

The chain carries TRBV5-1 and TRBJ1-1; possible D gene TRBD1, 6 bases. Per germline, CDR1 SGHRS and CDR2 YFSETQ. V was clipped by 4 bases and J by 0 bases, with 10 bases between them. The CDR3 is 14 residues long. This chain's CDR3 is CASSLGQMNTEAFF. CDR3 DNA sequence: TGCGCCAGCAGCCTGGGACAAATGAACACTGAAGCTTTCTTT.

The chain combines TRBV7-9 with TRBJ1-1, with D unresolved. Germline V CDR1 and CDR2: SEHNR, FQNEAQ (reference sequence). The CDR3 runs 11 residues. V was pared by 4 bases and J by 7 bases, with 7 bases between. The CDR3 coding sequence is TGTGCCAGCAGCTCCGTGTTTGAAGCTTTCTTT. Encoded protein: CASSSVFEAFF.

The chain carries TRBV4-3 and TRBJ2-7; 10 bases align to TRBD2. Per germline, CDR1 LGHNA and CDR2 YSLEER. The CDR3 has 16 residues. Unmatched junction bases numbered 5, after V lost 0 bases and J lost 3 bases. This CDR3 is CASSQDGLAGVYEQYF. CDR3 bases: TGCGCCAGCAGCCAAGACGGGCTAGCGGGAGTCTACGAGCAGTACTTC.

The chain's CDR3 is CASSARASYEQYF. The CDR3 nucleotides read TGTGCCAGCAGCGCCCGGGCTTCCTACGAGCAGTACTTC. The chain has TRBV7-2 and TRBJ2-7; no clear D. This CDR3 comprises 13 residues. Germline V CDR1 and CDR2: SGHTA, FQGNSA. Trimming left V 5 bases short and J 1 base short, with 9 bases between.

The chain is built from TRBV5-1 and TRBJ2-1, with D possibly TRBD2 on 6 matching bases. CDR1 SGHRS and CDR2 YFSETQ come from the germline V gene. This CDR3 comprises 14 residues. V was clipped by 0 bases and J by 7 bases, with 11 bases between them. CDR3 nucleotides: TGCGCCAGCAGCTTGGACACTAGCCGGAATGAGCAGTTCTTC. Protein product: CASSLDTSRNEQFF.

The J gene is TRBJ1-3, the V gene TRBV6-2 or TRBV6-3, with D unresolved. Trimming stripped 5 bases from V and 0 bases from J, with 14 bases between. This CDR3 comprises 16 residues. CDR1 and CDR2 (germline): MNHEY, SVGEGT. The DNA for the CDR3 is TGTGCCAGCAGTGATCTCCACAGAAGCTCTGGAAACACCATATATTTT. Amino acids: CASSDLHRSSGNTIYF.

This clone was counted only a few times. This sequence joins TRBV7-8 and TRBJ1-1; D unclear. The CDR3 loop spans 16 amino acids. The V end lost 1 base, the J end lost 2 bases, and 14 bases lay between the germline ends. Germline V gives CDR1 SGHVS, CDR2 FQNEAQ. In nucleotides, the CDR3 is TGTGCCAGCAGCTTAGGGTCCGGACGTTCTAACACTGAAGCTTTCTTT. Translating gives CASSLGSGRSNTEAFF.

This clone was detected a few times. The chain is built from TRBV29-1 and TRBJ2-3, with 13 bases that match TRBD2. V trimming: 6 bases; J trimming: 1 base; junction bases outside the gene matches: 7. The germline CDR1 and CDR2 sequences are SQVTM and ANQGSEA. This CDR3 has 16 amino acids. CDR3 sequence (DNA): TGCAGCGTCTACGGACTAGCGGGAGTGGGCACAGATACGCAGTATTTT. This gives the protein CSVYGLAGVGTDTQYF.

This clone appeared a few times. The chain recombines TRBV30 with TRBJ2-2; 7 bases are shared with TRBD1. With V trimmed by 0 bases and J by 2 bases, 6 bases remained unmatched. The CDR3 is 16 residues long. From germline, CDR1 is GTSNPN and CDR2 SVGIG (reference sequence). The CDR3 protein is CAWSVGRGRNTGELFF. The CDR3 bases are TGTGCCTGGAGTGTAGGTAGGGGGCGAAACACCGGGGAGCTGTTTTTT.

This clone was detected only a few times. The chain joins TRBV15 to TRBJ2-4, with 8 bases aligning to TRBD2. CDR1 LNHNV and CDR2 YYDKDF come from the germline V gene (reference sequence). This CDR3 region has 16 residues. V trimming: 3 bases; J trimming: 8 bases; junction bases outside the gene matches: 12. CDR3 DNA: TGTGCCACCAGCAGCCCCGGGAGGGAAAACAGGGACATTCAGTACTTC. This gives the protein CATSSPGRENRDIQYF. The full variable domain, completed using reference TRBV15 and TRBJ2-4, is DAMVIQNPRYQVTQFGKPVTLSCSQTLNHNVMYWYQQKSSQAPKLLFHYYDKDFNNEADTPDNFQSRRPNTSFCFLDIRSPGLGDTAMYLCATSSPGRENRDIQYFGAGTRLSVL.

CDR3 protein: CASSQSVGAADSNQPQHF. CDR3 DNA sequence: TGCGCCAGCAGCCAATCCGTCGGGGCAGCTGATAGCAATCAGCCCCAGCATTTT. V is TRBV4-3 and J is TRBJ1-5; a possible D gene is TRBD1 (5 bases). The CDR3 length is 18 residues. From germline, CDR1 is LGHNA and CDR2 YSLEER. Trimming took 2 bases from V and 0 from J, leaving 17 bases between them.

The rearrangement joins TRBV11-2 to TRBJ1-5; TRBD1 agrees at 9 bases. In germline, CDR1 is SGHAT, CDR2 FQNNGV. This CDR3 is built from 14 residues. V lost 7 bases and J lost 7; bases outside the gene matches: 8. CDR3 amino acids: CASTRDRDDQPQHF. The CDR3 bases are TGTGCCAGCACCCGGGACAGGGATGACCAGCCCCAGCATTTT.

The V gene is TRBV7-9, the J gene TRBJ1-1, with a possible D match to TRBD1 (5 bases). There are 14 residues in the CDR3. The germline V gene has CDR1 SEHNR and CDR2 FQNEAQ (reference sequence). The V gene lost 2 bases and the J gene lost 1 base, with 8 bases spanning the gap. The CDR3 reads CASSLRQTNTEAFF. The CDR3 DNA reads TGTGCCAGCAGCTTAAGACAGACGAACACTGAAGCTTTCTTT.

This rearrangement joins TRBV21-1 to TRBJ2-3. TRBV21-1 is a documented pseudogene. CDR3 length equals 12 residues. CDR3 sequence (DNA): TGTGCCAGCAGCAAATACGAAAATACGCAGTATTTT. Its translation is CASSKYENTQYF.

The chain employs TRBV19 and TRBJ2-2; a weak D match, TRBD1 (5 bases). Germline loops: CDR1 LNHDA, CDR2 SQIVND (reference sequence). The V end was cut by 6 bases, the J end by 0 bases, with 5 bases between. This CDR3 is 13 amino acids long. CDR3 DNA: TGTGCCAGTAGCAGGGCGAACACCGGGGAGCTGTTTTTT. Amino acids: CASSRANTGELFF.

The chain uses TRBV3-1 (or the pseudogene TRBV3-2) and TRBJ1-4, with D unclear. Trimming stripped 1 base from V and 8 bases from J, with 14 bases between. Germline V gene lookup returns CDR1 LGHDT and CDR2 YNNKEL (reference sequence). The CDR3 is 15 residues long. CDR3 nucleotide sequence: TGTGCCAGCAGCCAAGTTGGAGGGTTCCGAGAAAAACTGTTTTTT. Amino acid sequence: CASSQVGGFREKLFF.

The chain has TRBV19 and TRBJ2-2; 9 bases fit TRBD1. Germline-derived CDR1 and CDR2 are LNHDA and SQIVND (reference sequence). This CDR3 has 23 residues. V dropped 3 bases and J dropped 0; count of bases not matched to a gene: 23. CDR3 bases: TGTGCCAGTAGTATTGGACAGGGGAAAAGCGACCTAGTAAAGACGACGAACACCGGGGAGCTGTTTTTT. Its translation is CASSIGQGKSDLVKTTNTGELFF.

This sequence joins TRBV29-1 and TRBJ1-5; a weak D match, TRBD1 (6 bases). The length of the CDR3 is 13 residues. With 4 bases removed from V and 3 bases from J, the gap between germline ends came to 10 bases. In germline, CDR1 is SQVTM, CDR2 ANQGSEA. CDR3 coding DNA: TGCAGCGTTGCAGGGGCCAACAATCAGCCCCAGCATTTT. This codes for CSVAGANNQPQHF.

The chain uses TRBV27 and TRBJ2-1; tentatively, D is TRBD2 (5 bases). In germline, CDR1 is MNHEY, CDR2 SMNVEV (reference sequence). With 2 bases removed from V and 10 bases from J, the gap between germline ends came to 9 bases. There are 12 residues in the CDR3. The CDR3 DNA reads TGTGCCAGCAGTTTAGGAGGCGGGGAGCAGTTCTTC. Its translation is CASSLGGGEQFF.